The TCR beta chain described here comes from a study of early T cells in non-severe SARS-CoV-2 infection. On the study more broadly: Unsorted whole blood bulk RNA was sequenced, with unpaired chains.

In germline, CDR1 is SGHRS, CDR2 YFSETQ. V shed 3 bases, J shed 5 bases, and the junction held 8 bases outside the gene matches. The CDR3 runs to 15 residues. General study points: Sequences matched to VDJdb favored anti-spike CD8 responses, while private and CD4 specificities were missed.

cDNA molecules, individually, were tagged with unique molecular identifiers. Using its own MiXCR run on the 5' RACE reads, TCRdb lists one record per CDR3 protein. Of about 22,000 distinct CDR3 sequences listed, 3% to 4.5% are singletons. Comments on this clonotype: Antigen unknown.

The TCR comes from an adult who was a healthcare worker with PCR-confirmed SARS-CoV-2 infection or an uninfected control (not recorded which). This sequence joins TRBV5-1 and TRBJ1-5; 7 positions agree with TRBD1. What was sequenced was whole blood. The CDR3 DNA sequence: TGCGCCAGCAGCTACTCCCCTACAGGGGATCAGCCCCAGCATTTT. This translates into CASSYSPTGDQPQHF.